This is a list of T cell receptor beta chains from one sample in a study of T cells in narcolepsy. The repertoire was sequenced with immunoSEQ multiplex PCR; TCRdb's copy has only in-frame clones and lacks some. The profile shows about 15,000 clones, 85% of them singletons. The sequencing input was memory (CD45RA-) CD4+ T cells from blood. These receptor sequences come from a human donor in good health. Both conserved end residues are part of each CDR3. A D gene is named only where the DNA matches it firmly. Expanded clones get a size class; other rows say once, few or many, or leave the size out.

>TRBV7-2|.|.|TRBJ2-1
TGTGCCAGCAGCTTAGTGACTAGATTATACAATGAGCAGTTCTTC
CASSLVTRLYNEQFF
>TRBV29-1|.|.|TRBJ2-3
TGCAGCGCGGCACTAGCAGGCACAGATACGCAGTATTTT
CSAALAGTDTQYF
>TRBV7-9|.|.|TRBJ2-6
TGTGCCAGCAGCTTAAATACTGGACTGACCTCTGGGGCCAACGTCCTGACTTTC
CASSLNTGLTSGANVLTF
>TRBV14|once|.|TRBJ2-7
TGTGCCAGCAGCGAAGAAGGTTCGGGCAGGGCCTACGAGCAGTACTTC
CASSEEGSGRAYEQYF
>TRBV10-3|.|.|TRBJ2-6
TGTGCCATCAGCGGACGGCCATTCTCTGGGGCCAACGTCCTGACTTTC
CAISGRPFSGANVLTF
>TRBV19|.|TRBD2|TRBJ2-4
TGTGCCAGTAGGCCGGGACTAGCGGGAGGCCAAGCCAAAAACATTCAGTACTTC
CASRPGLAGGQAKNIQYF
>TRBV5-4|.|.|TRBJ1-1
TGTGCCAGCAGCCTCCGGACTTTGGGGGCTTTCTTT
CASSLRTLGAFF
>TRBV5-1|.|.|TRBJ2-5
TGCGCCAGCAGCCCGGACAGAAAAGAGACCCAGTACTTC
CASSPDRKETQYF
>TRBV10-3|.|TRBD1|TRBJ1-1
TGTGCCATCAGCGATTACAGGGGGCGGGATGAAGCTTTCTTT
CAISDYRGRDEAFF
>TRBV7-9|.|TRBD2|TRBJ2-1
TGTGCCAGCAGCCACGACGGGGGGAATGAGCAGTTCTTC
CASSHDGGNEQFF
>TRBV9|.|.|TRBJ1-5
TGTGCCAGCAGCGAAGGGGTAATGGATCAGCCCCAGCATTTT
CASSEGVMDQPQHF
>TRBV4-3|.|.|TRBJ1-3
TGCGCCAGCAGCGCTCTAGGGGGTCTGGGAAACACCATATATTTT
CASSALGGLGNTIYF
>TRBV2|.|.|TRBJ2-7
TGTGCCAGCAGTTTCTCCTCCGAGCAGTACTTC
CASSFSSEQYF
>TRBV30|.|.|TRBJ2-3
TGTGCCTGGAGTGGTAAGGATACGCAGTATTTT
CAWSGKDTQYF
>TRBV5-1|.|.|TRBJ1-3
TGCGCCAGCGATTTGCCTCCCCGCAGGGGCAGCTCTGGAAACACCATATATTTT
CASDLPPRRGSSGNTIYF
>TRBV6-1|.|.|TRBJ2-7
TGTGCCAGCAGTGACACAGGCAACAAACTCTCCTACGAGCAGTACTTC
CASSDTGNKLSYEQYF
>TRBV19|.|.|TRBJ1-2
TGTGCCAGTAGTATGTGGCAGGGGATGGAGGGGTCCTATGGCTACACCTTC
CASSMWQGMEGSYGYTF
>TRBV19|.|TRBD1|TRBJ1-5
TGTGCCAGTAGTCTATCCGGAAGGGGGCATCAGCCCCAGCATTTT
CASSLSGRGHQPQHF
>TRBV2|.|.|TRBJ1-2
TGTGCCAGCAGTGTACTGTCAGTCACTTATGGCTACACCTTC
CASSVLSVTYGYTF
>TRBV19|.|.|TRBJ2-2
TGTGCCAGTAGTATATCGGGTCCCGGGGAGCTGTTTTTT
CASSISGPGELFF
>TRBV30|.|TRBD1|TRBJ2-5
TGTGCCTGGAGTCGGGACAGGTCTTGGGAGCAGTACTTC
CAWSRDRSWEQYF
>TRBV7-9|.|.|TRBJ2-5
TGTGCCAGCGGATCTCACAGGTTCCGAGAGACCCAGTACTTC
CASGSHRFRETQYF
>TRBV6-5|.|.|TRBJ1-4
TGTGCCAGCAGTTATACGGAAGGAACTAATGAAAAACTGTTTTTT
CASSYTEGTNEKLFF
>TRBV2|.|TRBD2|TRBJ2-1
TGTGCCAGCAAGGGGAGCGGGGGGCTAAACAATGAGCAGTTCTTC
CASKGSGGLNNEQFF
>TRBV19|.|.|TRBJ1-3
TGTGCCAGTAGTACGGACGGGGGCAGTGGAAACACCATATATTTT
CASSTDGGSGNTIYF
>TRBV27|.|.|TRBJ2-7
TGTGCCAGCAGTTTAGTAGGTCCCTACGAGCAGTACTTC
CASSLVGPYEQYF
>TRBV6-5|.|.|TRBJ1-1
TGTGCCAGCAGACCCTTCCAGGGCGAGGACACTGAAGCTTTCTTT
CASRPFQGEDTEAFF
>TRBV5-1|few|.|TRBJ1-3
TGCGCCAGCAGCTTGGGGGACCGGCCGAGAAGCTCTGGAAACACCATATATTTT
CASSLGDRPRSSGNTIYF
>TRBV7-6|.|.|TRBJ2-1
TGTGCCAGCAGCTACCCAGGGCGGAACAATGAGCAGTTCTTC
CASSYPGRNNEQFF
>TRBV10-3|.|.|TRBJ1-1
TGTGCCATCAGTGAATTCCAGGTGTCTGAAGCTTTCTTT
CAISEFQVSEAFF
>TRBV5-4|few|.|TRBJ2-7
TGTGCCAGCAGCCACACCCCGACAAGGGGCCCGTACGAGCAGTACTTC
CASSHTPTRGPYEQYF
>TRBV5-1|.|.|TRBJ1-2
TGTGCCAGCAGCTTGGGCACCCGCGGCTACACCTTC
CASSLGTRGYTF
>TRBV7-9|once|.|TRBJ2-6
TGTGCCAGCAGCTTAGATTTAAGCTCTGGGGCCAACGTCCTGACTTTC
CASSLDLSSGANVLTF
>TRBV6-1|once|TRBD1|TRBJ1-2
TGTGCCAGCACCCCGTCCGGACAGGGCTATGGCTACACCTTC
CASTPSGQGYGYTF
>TRBV5-4|.|TRBD2|TRBJ2-1
TGTGCTCAGTCGACTAGCAAAAATGAGCAGTTCTTC
CAQSTSKNEQFF
>TRBV5-1|.|TRBD2|TRBJ2-2
TGCGCCAGCAGACTAGCGAGCGACACCGGGGAGCTGTTTTTT
CASRLASDTGELFF
>TRBV19|.|TRBD1|TRBJ1-2
TGTGCCAGTAAGCCCAGACAGGGCTATGGCTACACCTTC
CASKPRQGYGYTF
>TRBV29-1|.|TRBD2|TRBJ2-7
TGCAGCTGCCTGGGCGCGGGAGGGATCTACGAGCAGTACTTC
CSCLGAGGIYEQYF
>TRBV9|few|TRBD1|TRBJ1-6
TGTGCCAGCAGCGTTAGGACAGGGGGCGATAATTCACCCCTCCACTTT
CASSVRTGGDNSPLHF
>TRBV6-1|.|TRBD1|TRBJ1-1
TGTGCCAGCATCAGGACAGGGGGCGGGGGCACTGAAGCTTTCTTT
CASIRTGGGGTEAFF
>TRBV30|.|.|TRBJ2-1
TGTGCCTGGAGTGTACTGGGGACCACCAGCTCCTACAATGAGCAGTTCTTC
CAWSVLGTTSSYNEQFF
>TRBV10-3|.|TRBD2|TRBJ2-3
TGTGCCATCACTTCTAGCGGGAGTGGGACAGATACGCAGTATTTT
CAITSSGSGTDTQYF
>TRBV19|.|.|TRBJ2-3
TGTGCCAGTAGTATAGACTCCGGCAGAAGGTCAGATACGCAGTATTTT
CASSIDSGRRSDTQYF
>TRBV5-1|once|.|TRBJ1-1
TGCGCCAGCAGCTTGTCTCCAGGGCGTATTCAGACTGAAGCTTTCTTT
CASSLSPGRIQTEAFF
>TRBV19|.|.|TRBJ1-5
TGTGCCAGTAGTATGAACACCTTCAATCAGCCCCAGCATTTT
CASSMNTFNQPQHF
>TRBV6-5|.|.|TRBJ1-1
TGTGCCAGCGGGGAGAGGATCACTGAAGCTTTCTTT
CASGERITEAFF
>TRBV5-1|.|.|TRBJ2-7
TGCGCCAGCAGCTTGAGGGTTGTGACAGAAGGAAGCTCCTACGAGCAGTACTTC
CASSLRVVTEGSSYEQYF
>TRBV5-1|.|.|TRBJ2-5
TGCGCCAGCAGCGGCGGGCCTAGAGGGGCCCAGTACTTC
CASSGGPRGAQYF
>TRBV18|.|.|TRBJ2-5
TGTGCCAGCTCACCAAGACCTCGAGAGACCCAGTACTTC
CASSPRPRETQYF
>TRBV5-1|.|.|TRBJ1-1
TGCGCCAGCAGCTTGCTGGGCTGGGACACTGAAGCTTTCTTT
CASSLLGWDTEAFF
>TRBV6-1|once|.|TRBJ2-5
TGTGCCAGCAGTCTCCGGCCCGGGGAGACCCAGTACTTC
CASSLRPGETQYF
>TRBV5-4|.|TRBD2|TRBJ2-1
TGTGCCAGCAGCTTGGTCGGGACTAGCGGCAATGAGCAGTTCTTC
CASSLVGTSGNEQFF
>TRBV5-1|few|.|TRBJ1-5
TGCGCCAGCAGCTTGTCCCCTTTTGAGGGAAAGCAAGGTCAGCCCCAGCATTTT
CASSLSPFEGKQGQPQHF
>TRBV6-5|.|.|TRBJ2-3
TGTGCCAGCAGTCGATCCTTAGGGATTCGGACGCAGTATTTT
CASSRSLGIRTQYF
>TRBV25-1|.|.|TRBJ1-1
TGTGCCAGCAGTGAGGGGAACCCGAACACTGAGGCTTTCTTT
CASSEGNPNTEAFF
>TRBV5-8|.|.|TRBJ1-1
TGTGCCAGCAGCTTGGACAGGGCGAACACTGAAGCTTTCTTT
CASSLDRANTEAFF
>TRBV27|.|TRBD2|TRBJ2-2
TGTGCCAGCCGAGCGGGGGGGAACACCGGGGAGCTGTTTTTT
CASRAGGNTGELFF
>TRBV2|.|.|TRBJ1-3
TGTGCCAGCAGTGAATTTAGCAGCCTGAACACCATATATTTT
CASSEFSSLNTIYF
>TRBV6-5|few|.|TRBJ1-1
TGTGCCAGCAGGGGGTCGGGCGCTGGTGACACTGAAGCTTTCTTT
CASRGSGAGDTEAFF
>TRBV30|once|.|TRBJ1-2
TGTGCCTGGAGGGACAAAACCAAGTATGGCTACACCTTC
CAWRDKTKYGYTF